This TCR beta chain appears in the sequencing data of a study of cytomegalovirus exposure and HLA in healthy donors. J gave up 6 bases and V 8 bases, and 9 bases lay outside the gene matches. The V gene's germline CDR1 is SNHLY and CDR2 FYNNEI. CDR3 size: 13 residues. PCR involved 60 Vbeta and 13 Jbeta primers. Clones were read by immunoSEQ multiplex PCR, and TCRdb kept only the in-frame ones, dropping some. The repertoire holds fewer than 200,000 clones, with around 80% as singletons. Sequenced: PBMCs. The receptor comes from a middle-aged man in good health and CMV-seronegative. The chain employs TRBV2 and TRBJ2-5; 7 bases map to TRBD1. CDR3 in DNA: TGTGCCAGCTCGAGAGACAGGGATCAGACCCAGTACTTC. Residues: CASSRDRDQTQYF.